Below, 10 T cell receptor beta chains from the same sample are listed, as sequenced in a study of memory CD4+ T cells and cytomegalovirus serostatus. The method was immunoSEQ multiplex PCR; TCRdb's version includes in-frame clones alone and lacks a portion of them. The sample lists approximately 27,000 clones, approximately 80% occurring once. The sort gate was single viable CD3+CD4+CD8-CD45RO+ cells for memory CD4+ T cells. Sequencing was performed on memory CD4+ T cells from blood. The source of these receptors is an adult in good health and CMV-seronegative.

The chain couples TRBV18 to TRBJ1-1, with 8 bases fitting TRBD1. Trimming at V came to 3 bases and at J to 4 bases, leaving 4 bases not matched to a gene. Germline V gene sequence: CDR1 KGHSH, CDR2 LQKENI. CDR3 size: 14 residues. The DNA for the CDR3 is TGTGCCAGCTCACCCACAGGGGGGAGCACTGAAGCTTTCTTT. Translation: CASSPTGGSTEAFF.

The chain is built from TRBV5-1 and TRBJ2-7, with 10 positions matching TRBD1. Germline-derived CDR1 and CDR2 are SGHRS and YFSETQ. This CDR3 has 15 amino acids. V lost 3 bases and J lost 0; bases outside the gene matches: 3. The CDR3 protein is CASSSGQGISYEQYF. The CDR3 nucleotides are TGCGCCAGCAGCTCGGGACAGGGGATCTCCTACGAGCAGTACTTC. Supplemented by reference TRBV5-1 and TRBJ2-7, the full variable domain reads KAGVTQTPRYLIKTRGQQVTLSCSPISGHRSVSWYQQTPGQGLQFLFEYFSETQRNKGNFPGRFSGRQFSNSRSEMNVSTLELGDSALYLCASSSGQGISYEQYFGPGTRLTVT.

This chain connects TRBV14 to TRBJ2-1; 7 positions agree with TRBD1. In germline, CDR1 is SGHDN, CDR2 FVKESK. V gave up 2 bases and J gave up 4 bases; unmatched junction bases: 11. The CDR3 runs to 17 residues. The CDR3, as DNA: TGTGCCAGCAGCCAATTCCACCCGGGACAGATTTACAATGAGCAGTTCTTC. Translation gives CASSQFHPGQIYNEQFF. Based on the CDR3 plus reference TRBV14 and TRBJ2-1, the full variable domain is EAGVTQFPSHSVIEKGQTVTLRCDPISGHDNLYWYRRVMGKEIKFLLHFVKESKQDESGMPNNRFLAERTGGTYSTLKVQPAELEDSGVYFCASSQFHPGQIYNEQFFGPGTRLTVL.

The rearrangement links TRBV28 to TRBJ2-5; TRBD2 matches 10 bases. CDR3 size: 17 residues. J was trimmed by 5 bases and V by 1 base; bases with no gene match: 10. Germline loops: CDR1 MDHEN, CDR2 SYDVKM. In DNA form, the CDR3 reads TGTGCCAGCAGTTTATCCTCTAGCGGGAGTAATAGGGAGACCCAGTACTTC. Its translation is CASSLSSSGSNRETQYF.

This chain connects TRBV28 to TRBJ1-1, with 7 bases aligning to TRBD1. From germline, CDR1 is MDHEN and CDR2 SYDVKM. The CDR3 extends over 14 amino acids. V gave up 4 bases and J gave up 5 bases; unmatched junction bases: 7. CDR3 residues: CASSSPGQPTEAFF. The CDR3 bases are TGTGCCAGCAGTTCCCCGGGACAGCCGACTGAAGCTTTCTTT.

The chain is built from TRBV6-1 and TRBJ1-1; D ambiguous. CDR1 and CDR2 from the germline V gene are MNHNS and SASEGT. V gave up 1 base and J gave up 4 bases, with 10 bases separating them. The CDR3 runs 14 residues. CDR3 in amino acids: CASSEGVSGTEAFF. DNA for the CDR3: TGTGCCAGCAGTGAAGGTGTCTCTGGCACTGAAGCTTTCTTT.

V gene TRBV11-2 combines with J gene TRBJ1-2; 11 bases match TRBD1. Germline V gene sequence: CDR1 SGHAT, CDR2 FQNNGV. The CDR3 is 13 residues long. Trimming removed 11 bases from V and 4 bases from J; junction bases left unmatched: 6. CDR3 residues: CASRTGGSYGYTF. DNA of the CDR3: TGTGCCTCCCGGACAGGGGGCTCCTATGGCTACACCTTC.

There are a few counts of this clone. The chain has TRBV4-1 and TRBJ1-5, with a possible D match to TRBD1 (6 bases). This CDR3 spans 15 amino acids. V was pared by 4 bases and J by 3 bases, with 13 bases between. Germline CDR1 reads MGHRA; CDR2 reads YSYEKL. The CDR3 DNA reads TGCGCCAGCAGCCTACAGTGGGGGCCCAATCAGCCCCAGCATTTT. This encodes CASSLQWGPNQPQHF.

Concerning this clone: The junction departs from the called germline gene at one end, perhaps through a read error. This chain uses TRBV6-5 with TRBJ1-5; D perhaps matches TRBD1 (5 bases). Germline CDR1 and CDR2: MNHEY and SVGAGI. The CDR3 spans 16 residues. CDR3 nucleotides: TGTGCCGGCAGTTACTCGGGGCAGGCGTATAATCAGCCCCAGCATTTT. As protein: CAGSYSGQAYNQPQHF.

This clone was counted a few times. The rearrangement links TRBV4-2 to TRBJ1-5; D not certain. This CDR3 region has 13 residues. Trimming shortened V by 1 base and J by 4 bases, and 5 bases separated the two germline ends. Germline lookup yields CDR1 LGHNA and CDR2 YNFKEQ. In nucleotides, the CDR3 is TGTGCCAGCAGCCAAGGGGAGAATCAGCCCCAGCATTTT. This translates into CASSQGENQPQHF.